This TCR beta chain emerged from a study of read filtering for tumor transcriptome and immune sequencing. Overall study context: The cohort had around 18 men and under 15 women aged about 40 to 90, mean roughly 65 years.

From about 400 ng of RNA, a library with molecular barcoded alpha/delta and beta/gamma adaptors was made. TCRdb re-analysed the reads in MiXCR, keeping a single row per CDR3 protein. The sample includes tens of thousands of distinct CDR3 sequences, roughly a fifth of them seen just once. This clonotype came up many times. A read error may produce the germline difference seen at one junction end. At the time of active disease, bone marrow was collected from every patient. The sequenced material came from a population of CD138-negative cells sorted from bone marrow. This clonotype originated in a donor at least 40 years old with multiple myeloma.

The CDR3 loop reads CASSPDRGYTGELFF. The CDR3 coding sequence is TGTGCTAGCAGCCCCGACAGGGGTTACACCGGGGAGCTGTTTTTT. The gene calls are TRBV7-7 and TRBJ2-2, with 8 bases aligning to TRBD1. CDR1 and CDR2 from the germline V gene are SSHAT and FNYEAQ (reference sequence). The CDR3 totals 15 residues.